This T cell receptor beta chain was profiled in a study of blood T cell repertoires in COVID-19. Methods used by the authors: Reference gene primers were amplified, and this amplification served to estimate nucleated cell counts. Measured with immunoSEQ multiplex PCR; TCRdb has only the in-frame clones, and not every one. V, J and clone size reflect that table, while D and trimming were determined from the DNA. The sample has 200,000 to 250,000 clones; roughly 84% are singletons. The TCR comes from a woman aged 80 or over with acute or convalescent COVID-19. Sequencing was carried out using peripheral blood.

Here the CDR3 reads CASSQVHRADEKLFF. In DNA, the CDR3 is TGTGCCAGCAGCCAAGTGCACAGGGCAGATGAAAAACTGTTTTTT. V gene TRBV3-1 (or the pseudogene TRBV3-2) combines with J gene TRBJ1-4; possible D gene TRBD1, 6 bases. V dropped 1 base and J dropped 6 bases, with 12 bases sitting between them. Germline CDR1 LGHDT, CDR2 YNNKEL (reference sequence). The CDR3 runs to 15 residues.